The text below deals with one T cell receptor (beta chain). Sample-barcoded 5' priming and a J-beta primer mix drove a second PCR of roughly 6 to 12 cycles. TCRdb reprocessed the 5' RACE reads via MiXCR and lists one record per CDR3 protein. In the table there are roughly 1,100,000 distinct CDR3 sequences, roughly 24% of which are singletons. CDR1 is SEHNR, CDR2 FQNEAQ, per germline (reference sequence). With 8 bases removed from V and 6 bases from J, the gap between germline ends came to 10 bases. CDR3 length equals 12 residues. The data belong to a study of blood T cells in healthy people across ages. These data also featured in a second study, about T cells of mothers and their children.

The sample comprised blood. The TCR was taken from a girl aged 2 to 10 in good health. This rearrangement joins TRBV7-9 to TRBJ1-4; the D is unclear. CDR3 residues: CASALLDEKLFF. The DNA for the CDR3 is TGTGCCAGCGCGCTCCTAGATGAAAAACTGTTTTTT.